Below, 26 T cell receptor beta chains from the same sample are listed, as sequenced in a study of cytotoxic CD8 clonotypes in ibrutinib-treated CLL. Data came from immunoSEQ multiplex PCR; TCRdb stores just in-frame clones and leaves some out. The sample carries approximately 330,000 clones, more than 65% recorded once. This specimen consisted of PBMCs, obtained before ibrutinib treatment. These receptors were obtained from a human donor with chronic lymphocytic leukemia.

The chain links TRBV12-5 to TRBJ2-3, with TRBD2 matching over 10 bases. This CDR3 is built from 18 residues. Losses at the gene ends were 3 bases for V and 4 bases for J; bases not matched to a gene: 13. Germline lookup yields CDR1 LGHNT and CDR2 FRNRAP. CDR3 sequence reads: CASGFPSGRAVFADTQYF. The CDR3 region has the DNA TGTGCTAGTGGTTTCCCCAGCGGGAGGGCCGTCTTCGCAGATACGCAGTATTTT.

This clone was seen more than once but under ten times. The rearrangement joins TRBV9 to TRBJ1-2; the D gene is possibly TRBD1 (5 bases). CDR1 and CDR2 (germline): SGDLS, YYNGEE. This CDR3 contains 14 residues. V lost 3 bases to trimming and J lost 8 bases, with 17 bases between them. The CDR3 loop reads CASSGPRVSGGYTF. The CDR3 DNA reads TGTGCCAGCAGCGGGCCCAGGGTCTCGGGCGGCTACACCTTC.

The chain recombines TRBV25-1 with TRBJ1-2, with TRBD1 as a possible D gene (5 bases). CDR1 and CDR2 from the germline V gene are MGHDK and SYGVNS. This CDR3 spans 13 amino acids. The V gene lost 7 bases and the J gene lost 3 bases, with 12 bases spanning the gap. The CDR3 DNA follows: TGTGCCAGCACCCCGGGGCGGTACTATGGCTACACCTTC. Protein: CASTPGRYYGYTF.

The chain uses TRBV7-6 and TRBJ2-1; 7 bases map to TRBD1. The junction had 16 bases not matched to a gene; V was cut back by 2 bases and J by 6 bases. Germline V lookup: CDR1 SGHVS, CDR2 FNYEAQ. The CDR3 runs 18 residues. CDR3 sequence: CASSLTPMTGTNFNEQFF. DNA of the CDR3: TGTGCCAGCAGCTTAACCCCAATGACAGGGACGAATTTCAATGAGCAGTTCTTC.

This clone has more than one count but fewer than ten. The rearrangement links TRBV2 to TRBJ2-7, with no clear D. The CDR3 length is 11 residues. Germline assignment: CDR1 SNHLY and CDR2 FYNNEI. Trimming cost V 0 bases and J 7 bases, with 4 bases left between them. The CDR3 bases are TGTGCCAGCAGTGAAGCGCGTGAGCAGTACTTC. Translation: CASSEAREQYF.

The rearrangement links TRBV6-5 to TRBJ2-1, with 9 bases aligning to TRBD2. There are 15 residues in the CDR3. J gave up 5 bases and V 6 bases, and 8 bases lay outside the gene matches. CDR1 MNHEY and CDR2 SVGAGI come from the germline V gene. The CDR3 here is CASSPRLAGNNEQFF. The CDR3 DNA sequence: TGTGCCAGCAGCCCTAGGCTAGCGGGGAACAATGAGCAGTTCTTC.

The rearrangement joins TRBV11-2 to TRBJ2-5; the D gene could be TRBD1 or TRBD2 (6 bases each). This CDR3 is built from 18 residues. Germline V gives CDR1 SGHAT, CDR2 FQNNGV. Trimming took 5 bases from V and 0 from J, leaving 22 bases between them. CDR3 loop: CASSIPDRLRGYQETQYF. CDR3 nucleotides: TGTGCCAGCAGCATACCAGACAGGCTCCGGGGGTACCAAGAGACCCAGTACTTC.

This clone was counted a few times. The gene calls are TRBV29-1 and TRBJ1-1; 8 bases fit TRBD1. With 6 bases clipped from V and 5 bases from J, the junction kept 11 bases outside the gene matches. CDR3 size: 14 residues. Germline V lookup: CDR1 SQVTM, CDR2 ANQGSEA. Written as DNA, the CDR3 is TGCAGCGTCTTACCCGGGACAGGAACAACTGAAGCTTTCTTT. It is translated as CSVLPGTGTTEAFF.

J is TRBJ1-1 and V is TRBV25-1; no clear D gene. Germline V gene lookup returns CDR1 MGHDK and CDR2 SYGVNS. V was pared by 2 bases and J by 10 bases, with 8 bases between. The CDR3 is 11 residues long. The CDR3 DNA sequence: TGTGCCAGCAGTGAAGTTTCGCGAGCTTTCTTT. Protein: CASSEVSRAFF.

This chain uses TRBV18 with TRBJ2-3, with TRBD2 matching over 7 bases. Trimming at V came to 8 bases and at J to 0 bases, leaving 8 bases not matched to a gene. CDR3 size: 15 residues. Germline CDR1 is KGHSH and CDR2 is LQKENI. The chain's CDR3 is CASPPGSGSTDTQYF. In DNA form, the CDR3 reads TGTGCCAGCCCGCCCGGTAGCGGGAGCACAGATACGCAGTATTTT. The whole variable domain, filled in from reference TRBV18 and TRBJ2-3, reads NAGVMQNPRHLVRRRGQEARLRCSPMKGHSHVYWYRQLPEEGLKFMVYLQKENIIDESGMPKERFSAEFPKEGPSILRIQQVVRGDSAAYFCASPPGSGSTDTQYFGPGTRLTVL.

The chain couples TRBV7-6 to TRBJ2-1; 9 nucleotides line up with TRBD2. Germline lookup yields CDR1 SGHVS and CDR2 FNYEAQ. The CDR3 sequence is 16 residues long. Trimming at V came to 5 bases and at J to 4 bases, leaving 9 bases not matched to a gene. CDR3 loop: CASSPGAGGTYNEQFF. The CDR3 nucleotides are TGTGCCAGCAGCCCCGGTGCGGGAGGGACATACAATGAGCAGTTCTTC. Variable domain in full (rest from reference TRBV7-6 and TRBJ2-1): GAGVSQSPRYKVTKRGQDVALRCDPISGHVSLYWYRQALGQGPEFLTYFNYEAQQDKSGLPNDRFSAERPEGSISTLTIQRTEQRDSAMYRCASSPGAGGTYNEQFFGPGTRLTVL.

The chain recombines TRBV15 with TRBJ1-3; no definite D call. Germline V lookup: CDR1 LNHNV, CDR2 YYDKDF (reference sequence). CDR3 size: 13 residues. V was cut by 5 bases and J by 0 bases, with 5 bases left in between. The CDR3 spells CATSYSSGNTIYF. CDR3 DNA sequence: TGTGCCACCAGCTACAGCTCTGGAAACACCATATATTTT.

The rearrangement links TRBV30 to TRBJ2-7, with a weak D call TRBD2 (5 bases). Trimming shortened V by 0 bases and J by 0 bases, and 9 bases separated the two germline ends. The CDR3 consists of 14 residues. Germline CDR1 is GTSNPN and CDR2 is SVGIG (reference sequence). CDR3 DNA sequence: TGTGCCTGGAGTGTGGAAGGAGGCTCCTACGAGCAGTACTTC. Translated, it gives CAWSVEGGSYEQYF.

The DNA of the CDR3 is TGTGCCAGCAGTTCCCAGGGAGATACTGAAGCTTTCTTT. It encodes CASSSQGDTEAFF. The gene calls are TRBV6-1 and TRBJ1-1, with D possibly matching TRBD1 (5 bases). This CDR3 region has 13 residues. Germline assignment: CDR1 MNHNS and CDR2 SASEGT. V lost 5 bases and J 5 bases, leaving 12 bases between the germline ends.

The J gene is TRBJ2-1, the V gene TRBV10-3; a weak D match, TRBD2 (5 bases). The CDR3 consists of 14 residues. V was clipped by 3 bases and J by 7 bases, with 13 bases between them. CDR1 and CDR2 (germline): ENHRY, SYGVKD. CDR3: CAISDSRRGNEQFF. In nucleotides, the CDR3 is TGTGCCATCAGTGATTCAAGACGAGGGAATGAGCAGTTCTTC.

The genes are TRBV5-4 and TRBJ2-1, with 8 bases aligning to TRBD2. Trimming removed 0 bases from V and 10 bases from J; junction bases left unmatched: 9. Germline lookup yields CDR1 SGHNT and CDR2 YYREEE (reference sequence). The length of the CDR3 is 15 residues. The CDR3 reads CASSLDPGLEDEQFF. CDR3 nucleotide sequence: TGTGCCAGCAGCTTGGATCCGGGACTAGAGGACGAGCAGTTCTTC. Full variable domain (missing parts from reference TRBV5-4 and TRBJ2-1): ETGVTQSPTHLIKTRGQQVTLRCSSQSGHNTVSWYQQALGQGPQFIFQYYREEENGRGNFPPRFSGLQFPNYSSELNVNALELDDSALYLCASSLDPGLEDEQFFGPGTRLTVL.

This clone was found a few times. The chain is built from TRBV4-1 and TRBJ1-4, with TRBD1 matching 9 bases. The CDR3 is 14 amino acids. J gave up 8 bases and V 4 bases, and 5 bases lay outside the gene matches. Germline CDR1 reads MGHRA; CDR2 reads YSYEKL. CDR3 region: CASSPWTGVEKLFF. DNA of the CDR3: TGCGCCAGCAGCCCTTGGACAGGGGTAGAAAAACTGTTTTTT.

This clone was counted between two and nine times. The rearrangement links TRBV7-8 to TRBJ2-1; TRBD2 matches 7 bases. The CDR3 spans 14 residues. CDR1 is SGHVS, CDR2 FQNEAQ, per germline. The junction had 4 bases not matched to a gene; V was cut back by 6 bases and J by 2 bases. CDR3 residues: CASSKRDPYNEQFF. In DNA form, the CDR3 reads TGTGCCAGCAGTAAGCGGGACCCCTACAATGAGCAGTTCTTC.

The rearrangement links TRBV27 to TRBJ1-5; no definite D call. The germline V gene encodes CDR1 MNHEY and CDR2 SMNVEV (reference sequence). The ends were cut back, 6 bases at V and 5 bases at J, with 26 bases in the middle. This CDR3 is built from 18 residues. CDR3 sequence (DNA): TGTGCCAGCAGGCCGCGACAATCCCCCGGGGAAATACATCAGCCCCAGCATTTT. Its protein product is CASRPRQSPGEIHQPQHF.

V usage is TRBV6-1 and J usage is TRBJ2-2, with D maybe TRBD2 (5 bases). CDR1 is MNHNS and CDR2 is SASEGT in the germline V gene. The V and J ends lost 8 bases and 1 base respectively, with 8 bases between them. This CDR3 region has 13 residues. The CDR3 sequence is CASGRGNTGELFF. The DNA of the CDR3 is TGTGCCAGCGGCCGGGGGAACACCGGGGAGCTGTTTTTT.

Points on this clone: This specimen includes other DNA sequences encoding the same CDR3. The chain has TRBV15 and TRBJ1-5, with 9 bases matching TRBD1. CDR3 size: 13 residues. Germline V lookup: CDR1 LNHNV, CDR2 YYDKDF (reference sequence). The trim removed 3 bases at V and 6 bases at J, leaving 0 bases unmatched. Written as DNA, the CDR3 is TGTGCCACCAGCAGGGACAGGGGTCAGCCCCAGCATTTT. It codes for CATSRDRGQPQHF.

This chain joins TRBV6-5 and TRBJ2-1, with TRBD2 identical over 9 bases. This CDR3 has 15 residues. V lost 7 bases to trimming and J lost 0 bases; unmatched junction nucleotides: 4. From germline, CDR1 is MNHEY and CDR2 SVGAGI. CDR3 DNA sequence: TGTGCCAGCATCCCAGCGGGAGGCTCCTACAATGAGCAGTTCTTC. This sequence encodes CASIPAGGSYNEQFF.

A few counts support this clone. The chain couples TRBV7-2 to TRBJ2-2; 7 positions match TRBD1. The CDR3 has 14 amino acids. Germline CDR1 reads SGHTA; CDR2 reads FQGNSA. V was pared by 4 bases and J by 7 bases, with 6 bases of the junction left unmatched. The CDR3 protein is CASSYRDRSGELFF. CDR3 nucleotide sequence: TGTGCCAGCAGCTACAGGGACAGAAGCGGGGAGCTGTTTTTT.

The V call is TRBV19, the J call TRBJ2-7, with D possibly matching TRBD2 (5 bases). CDR1 is LNHDA and CDR2 is SQIVND in the germline V gene (reference sequence). The CDR3 sequence is 14 residues long. V lost 8 bases to trimming and J lost 3 bases, with 17 bases between them. In DNA, the CDR3 is TGTGCCAGTGGGAAGACCGGGGATTACTACGAGCAGTACTTC. It is translated as CASGKTGDYYEQYF.

CDR3 amino acids: CAWRLEADTQYF. In nucleotides, the CDR3 is TGTGCCTGGAGGCTCGAGGCAGATACGCAGTATTTT. The rearrangement joins TRBV30 to TRBJ2-3; no clear D. The CDR3 runs 12 residues. Deletions cut 3 bases from V and 4 bases from J, with 8 bases between. Germline V lookup: CDR1 GTSNPN, CDR2 SVGIG (reference sequence). Complete variable domain (other parts from reference TRBV30 and TRBJ2-3): SQTIHQWPATLVQPVGSPLSLECTVEGTSNPNLYWYRQAAGRGLQLLFYSVGIGQISSEVPQNLSASRPQDRQFILSSKKLLLSDSGFYLCAWRLEADTQYFGPGTRLTVL.

Concerning this clone itself: This sample includes further DNA sequences coding for the same CDR3. The V gene is TRBV9, the J gene TRBJ2-7; D gene ambiguous. The ends were cut back, 0 bases at V and 0 bases at J, with 7 bases in the middle. CDR3 length equals 14 residues. Germline V lookup: CDR1 SGDLS, CDR2 YYNGEE. This CDR3 is CASSVVSDSYEQYF. The CDR3 DNA reads TGTGCCAGCAGCGTAGTTTCGGACTCCTACGAGCAGTACTTC.